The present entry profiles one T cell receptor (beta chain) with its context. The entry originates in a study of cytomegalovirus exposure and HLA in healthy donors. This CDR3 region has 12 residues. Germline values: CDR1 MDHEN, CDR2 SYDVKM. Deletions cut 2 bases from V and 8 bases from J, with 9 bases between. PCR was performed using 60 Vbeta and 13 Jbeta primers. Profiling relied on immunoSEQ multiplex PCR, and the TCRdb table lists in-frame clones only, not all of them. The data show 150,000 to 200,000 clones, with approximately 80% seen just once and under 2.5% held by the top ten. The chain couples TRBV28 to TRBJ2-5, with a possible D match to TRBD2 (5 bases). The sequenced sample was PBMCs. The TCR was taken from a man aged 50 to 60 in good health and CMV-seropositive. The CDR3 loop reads CASSLVPGTQYF. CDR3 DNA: TGTGCCAGCAGTTTAGTTCCGGGAACCCAGTACTTC.